This T cell receptor beta chain was documented in a study of OX40 agonist ivuxolimab in advanced cancers. Findings of the study overall: Low normalized clonal expansion also occurred in some nonresponding patients. Researchers report that CD8+ T cells had, on average, more expanded clones than CD4+.

The timepoints at which blood was sampled were baseline, cycle 4 day 1, and cycle 7 day 1. In its sample, this clone was seen once. No antigen is known for it. Using immunoSEQ multiplex PCR, the repertoire was profiled, and TCRdb retains in-frame clones only, with some absent. The sample lists roughly 53,000 clones; about four fifths were seen once. V was clipped by 1 base and J by 2 bases; unmatched bases: 4. This CDR3 spans 16 amino acids. Germline CDR1 and CDR2: MGHRA and YSYEKL. Material: CD4+ or CD8+ T cells sorted from blood, obtained in a trial of the OX40 agonist ivuxolimab. The V call is TRBV4-1, the J call TRBJ2-2; 7 bases line up with TRBD2. The sequence came from an adult with an advanced solid tumor such as melanoma, head and neck, liver or kidney cancer. The CDR3 here is CASSQGGSRNTGELFF. The CDR3 bases are TGCGCCAGCAGCCAAGGCGGGAGCCGAAACACCGGGGAGCTGTTTTTT.